This paragraph covers one TCR beta chain sequence. The sample holds other DNA sequences that translate to the same CDR3. This sample is part of a study of blood T cell repertoires in COVID-19. Study overall: Specimens from acute and convalescent COVID-19 originated in the United States, Italy and Spain.

In the study's own analysis: Reference gene primer amplification gave estimated nucleated cell counts. Produced via immunoSEQ multiplex PCR; TCRdb's table is partial and in-frame only. The V and J calls and clone size are taken from that table; D and trimming were inferred from the DNA. Of over 70,000 clones listed, roughly 84% are singletons. V lost 3 bases and J lost 8, with 7 bases in between. Germline CDR1 is LGHDT and CDR2 is YNNKEL (reference sequence). The CDR3 contains 11 residues. Sample: peripheral blood. The chain combines TRBV3-1 (or the pseudogene TRBV3-2) with TRBJ1-2; tentative D call: TRBD1 (6 bases). The TCR sequence derives from a human donor in a cohort sampled during active COVID-19. CDR3 loop: CASSQDSGYTF. The CDR3 coding sequence is TGTGCCAGCAGCCAGGACAGCGGCTACACCTTC.